This T cell receptor (beta chain) is from a study of T cell responses to AZD1222 COVID-19 vaccine. Sequencing was performed with immunoSEQ multiplex PCR; in TCRdb, only in-frame clones are kept and a portion is missing. The sample lists 100,000 to 150,000 clones, 80% to 90% seen once, with about 26% in the top ten. V lost 6 bases and J lost 2, with 20 bases in between. CDR1 is MNHEY, CDR2 SVGEGT, per germline. The CDR3 runs to 17 residues. The TCR originated in an adult who received the AZD1222 COVID-19 vaccine. The chain joins TRBV6-2 or TRBV6-3 to TRBJ1-5; no definite D call. Material: peripheral blood, obtained 28 days after the second AZD1222 dose. CDR3 sequence: CASSRGSLQPGNQPQHF. In nucleotides, the CDR3 is TGTGCCAGCAGCCGAGGTTCTCTGCAGCCGGGCAATCAGCCCCAGCATTTT.